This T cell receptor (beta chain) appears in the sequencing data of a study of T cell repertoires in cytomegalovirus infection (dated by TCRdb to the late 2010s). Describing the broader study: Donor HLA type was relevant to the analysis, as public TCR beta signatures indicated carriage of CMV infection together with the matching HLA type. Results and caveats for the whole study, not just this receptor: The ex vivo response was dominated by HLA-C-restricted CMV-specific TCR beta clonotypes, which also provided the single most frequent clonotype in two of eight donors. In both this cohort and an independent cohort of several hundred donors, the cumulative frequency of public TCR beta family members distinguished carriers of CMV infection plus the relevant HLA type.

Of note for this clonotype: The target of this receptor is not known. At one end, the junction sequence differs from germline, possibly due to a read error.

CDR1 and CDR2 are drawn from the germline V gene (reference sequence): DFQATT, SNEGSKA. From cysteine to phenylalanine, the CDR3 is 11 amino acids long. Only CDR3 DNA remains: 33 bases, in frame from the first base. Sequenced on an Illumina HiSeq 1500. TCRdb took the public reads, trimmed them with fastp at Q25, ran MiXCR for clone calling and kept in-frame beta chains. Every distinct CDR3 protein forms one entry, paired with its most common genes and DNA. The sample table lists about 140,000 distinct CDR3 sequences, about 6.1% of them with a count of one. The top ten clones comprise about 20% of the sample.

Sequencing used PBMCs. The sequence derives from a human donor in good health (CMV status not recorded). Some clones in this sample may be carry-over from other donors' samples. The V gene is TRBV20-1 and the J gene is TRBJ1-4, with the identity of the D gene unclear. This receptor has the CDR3 CSARVERTAIF. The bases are TGCAGTGCTAGAGTCGAACGGACCGCGATTTTT.